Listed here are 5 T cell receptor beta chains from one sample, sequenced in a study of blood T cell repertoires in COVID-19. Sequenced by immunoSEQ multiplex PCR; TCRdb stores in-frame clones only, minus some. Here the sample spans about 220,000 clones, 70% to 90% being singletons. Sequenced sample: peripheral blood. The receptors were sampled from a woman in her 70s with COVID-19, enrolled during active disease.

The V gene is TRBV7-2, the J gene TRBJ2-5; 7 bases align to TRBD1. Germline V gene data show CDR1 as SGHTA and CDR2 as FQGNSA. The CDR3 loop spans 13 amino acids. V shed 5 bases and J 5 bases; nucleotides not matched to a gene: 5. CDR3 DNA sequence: TGTGCCAGCAGCCCGGACAGGCAGGAGACCCAGTACTTC. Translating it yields CASSPDRQETQYF.

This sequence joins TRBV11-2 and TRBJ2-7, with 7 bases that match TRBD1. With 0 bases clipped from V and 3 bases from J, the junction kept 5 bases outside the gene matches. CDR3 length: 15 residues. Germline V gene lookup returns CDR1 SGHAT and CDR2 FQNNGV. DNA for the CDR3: TGTGCCAGCAGCTTAGACCCCGACAGGGTCTACGAGCAGTACTTC. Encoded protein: CASSLDPDRVYEQYF. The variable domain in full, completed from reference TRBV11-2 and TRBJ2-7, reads EAGVAQSPRYKIIEKRQSVAFWCNPISGHATLYWYQQILGQGPKLLIQFQNNGVVDDSQLPKDRFSAERLKGVDSTLKIQPAKLEDSAVYLCASSLDPDRVYEQYFGPGTRLTVT.

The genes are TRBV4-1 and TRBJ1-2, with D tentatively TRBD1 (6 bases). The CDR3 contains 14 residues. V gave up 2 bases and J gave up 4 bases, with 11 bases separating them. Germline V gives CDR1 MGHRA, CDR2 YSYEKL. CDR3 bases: TGCGCCAGCAGCCAACCCGGACAGCTCTATGGCTACACCTTC. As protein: CASSQPGQLYGYTF.

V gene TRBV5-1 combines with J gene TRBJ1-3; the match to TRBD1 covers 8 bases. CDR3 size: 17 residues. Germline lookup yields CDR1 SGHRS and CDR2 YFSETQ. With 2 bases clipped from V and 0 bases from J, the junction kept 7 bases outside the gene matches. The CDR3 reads CASSFSGQGYSGNTIYF. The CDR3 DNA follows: TGCGCCAGCAGCTTCTCCGGACAGGGATACTCTGGAAACACCATATATTTT.

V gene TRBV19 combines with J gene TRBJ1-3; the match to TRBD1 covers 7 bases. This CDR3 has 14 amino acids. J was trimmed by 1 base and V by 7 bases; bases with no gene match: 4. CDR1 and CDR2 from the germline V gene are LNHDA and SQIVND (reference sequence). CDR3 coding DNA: TGTGCCAGTACCGTGACAGGGTCTGGAAACACCATATATTTT. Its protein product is CASTVTGSGNTIYF.